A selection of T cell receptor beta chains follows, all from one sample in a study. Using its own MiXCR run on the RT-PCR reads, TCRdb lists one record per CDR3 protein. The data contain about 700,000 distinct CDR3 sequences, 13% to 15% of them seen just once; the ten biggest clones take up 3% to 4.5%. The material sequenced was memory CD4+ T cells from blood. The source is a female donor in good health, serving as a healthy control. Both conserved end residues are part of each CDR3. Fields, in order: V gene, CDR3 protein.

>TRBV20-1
CSAKTSGSMYEQFF
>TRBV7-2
CASSLVHSWDEQYF
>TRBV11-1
CASSSIRGVEGYTF
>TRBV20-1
CSSGRADTQYF
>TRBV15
CATSRVGAGYNEQFF
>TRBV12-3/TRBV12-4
CASSSYPGQGYEQYF
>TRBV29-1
CSAGWDEQYF
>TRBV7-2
CASSRDRVGNTEAFF
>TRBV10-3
CAIGTGQGTHEQYF
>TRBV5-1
CASSLPDRSIQYF
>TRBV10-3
CATRTGAGTDTQYF
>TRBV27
CASGVAYGYTF
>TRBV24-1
CATSESAGTSGKQETQYF
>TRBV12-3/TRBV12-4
CASSGTTVYEQYF
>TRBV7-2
CAAQKGQGSSPLHF
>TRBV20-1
CSPRGEWDTQYF
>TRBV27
CASSPSGTVTDTQYF
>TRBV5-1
CASSPTAYNEQFF
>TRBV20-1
CSATGGIYGYTF
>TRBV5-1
CASSVTGGAGQPQHF
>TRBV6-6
CASGDTFNYGYTF
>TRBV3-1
CATGQIGNTIYF
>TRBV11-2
CASDRGAADTQYF
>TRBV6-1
CASPNQDRGPYEQYF
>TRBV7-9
CASSLGAGRMNTEAFF
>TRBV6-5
CASSYLDSHTGELFF
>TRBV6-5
CASSSGVNYGYTF
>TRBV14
CASSLQGSGAYNEQFF
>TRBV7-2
CASSSGRNRSF
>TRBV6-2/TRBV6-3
CASRSDRGFSGANVLTF
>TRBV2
CASSEARPLVVGYGYTF
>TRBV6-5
CASSYDGAVYGYTF
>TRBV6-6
CASGAQRNYEQYF
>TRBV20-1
CSARDRVRGGRDEQFF
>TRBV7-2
CASSLGHVAGGNSPLHF
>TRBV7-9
CASSTGGSNEKLFF
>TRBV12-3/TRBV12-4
CASSPRGGDQPQHF
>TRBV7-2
CASSQGAGGNTIYF
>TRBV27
CASSLIAAAGANTGELFF
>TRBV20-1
CSASPGLNNEQFF
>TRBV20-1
CSARETAGSDEAFF
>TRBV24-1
CATSDPRGGRNEQFF
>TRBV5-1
CASGQMDRDVGELFF
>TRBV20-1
CSILSLREQYF
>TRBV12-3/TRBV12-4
CASSRTGFTEAFF
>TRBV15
CATSRDSGSKTQYF
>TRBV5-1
CASSGESGANVLTF
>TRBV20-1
CSASQGGDRFYEQYF
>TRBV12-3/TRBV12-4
CASSLTGMDTEAFF
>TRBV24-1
CATSGGLNTEAFF
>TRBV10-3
CAISGTSGRAWDEQYF
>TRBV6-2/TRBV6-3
CASSYSMVRPGDSDTQYF
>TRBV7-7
CASSNFRTGLADTQYF
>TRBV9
CASSANPGPSSGNTIYF
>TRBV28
CASSLQTPHTMYEQYF
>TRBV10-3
CAISTGRGGSGNTIYF
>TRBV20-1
CSARRTGDEAFF
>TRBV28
CASLGQEDYGYTF